The next 13 T cell receptor beta chains were all read from a single sample in a study of blood T cell repertoires in COVID-19. TCRdb's table, derived via immunoSEQ multiplex PCR, lists solely in-frame clones and lacks some. The table lists about 23,000 clones, about nine tenths of them singletons, with about 18% in the top ten. The sequenced sample consisted of peripheral blood. The receptors derive from a woman older than 75 with acute or convalescent COVID-19.

The chain combines TRBV7-2 with TRBJ2-5; no clear D. This CDR3 contains 13 residues. The germline V gene has CDR1 SGHTA and CDR2 FQGNSA. V dropped 3 bases and J dropped 0 bases, with 5 bases sitting between them. CDR3: CASSFSYQETQYF. The CDR3 region has the DNA TGTGCCAGCAGCTTTAGCTACCAAGAGACCCAGTACTTC. The whole variable domain, remainder taken from reference TRBV7-2 and TRBJ2-5, is GAGVSQSPSNKVTEKGKDVELRCDPISGHTALYWYRQSLGQGLEFLIYFQGNSAPDKSGLPSDRFSAERTGGSVSTLTIQRTQQEDSAVYLCASSFSYQETQYFGPGTRLLVL.

This clone was observed a single time. The V gene is TRBV7-2, the J gene TRBJ2-3; unclear D gene. Germline-derived CDR1 and CDR2 are SGHTA and FQGNSA. This CDR3 contains 15 residues. Trimming took off 4 bases at V and 3 bases at J, with 14 bases between the two ends. This CDR3 reads CASSSPTTYTDTQYF. The CDR3 DNA sequence: TGTGCCAGCAGCTCACCGACAACCTATACAGATACGCAGTATTTT.

The J gene is TRBJ2-7, the V gene TRBV11-2, with 8 bases identical to TRBD2. V lost 1 base to trimming and J lost 6 bases; unmatched junction nucleotides: 8. The germline CDR1 and CDR2 sequences are SGHAT and FQNNGV. The CDR3 consists of 15 residues. The CDR3 region is CASSLGRGGTIEQYF. CDR3 in DNA: TGTGCCAGCAGCTTAGGCCGGGGGGGCACTATCGAGCAGTACTTC.

This chain links TRBV4-3 with TRBJ1-2; a possible D gene is TRBD1 (5 bases). V lost 3 bases and J lost 5, with 13 bases in between. The CDR3 is made up of 14 amino acids. Germline CDR1 reads LGHNA; CDR2 reads YSLEER. The CDR3 loop reads CASSQGIGQYGYTF. DNA for the CDR3: TGCGCCAGCAGCCAGGGAATCGGACAATATGGCTACACCTTC.

The chain combines TRBV2 with TRBJ1-2; D gene unclear. The length of the CDR3 is 13 residues. V lost 2 bases, J lost 7 bases, and 11 bases lay in between. CDR1 is SNHLY and CDR2 is FYNNEI in the germline V gene. The CDR3 bases are TGTGCCAGCAGTGAATTAAAGGGAGGTGGCTACACCTTC. Its protein is CASSELKGGGYTF.

The chain couples TRBV3-1 (or the pseudogene TRBV3-2) to TRBJ2-3, with 7 nucleotides matching TRBD2. The J segment lost 5 bases and the V segment lost 4 bases, leaving 6 bases of the junction unmatched. The CDR3 has 14 amino acids. Germline loops: CDR1 LGHDT, CDR2 YNNKEL (reference sequence). In DNA, the CDR3 is TGTGCCAGCAGCCCCGGACTAGTCTTAGATACGCAGTATTTT. Its translation is CASSPGLVLDTQYF.

The V gene is TRBV2, the J gene TRBJ2-7, with a tentative D call TRBD2 (6 bases). V lost 7 bases, J lost 1 base, and 14 bases lay in between. The germline gives CDR1 SNHLY, CDR2 FYNNEI. This CDR3 region has 14 residues. The CDR3 spells CASTYAGFSYEQYF. The CDR3 bases are TGTGCCAGCACTTACGCGGGGTTTTCCTACGAGCAGTACTTC.

The chain links TRBV27 to TRBJ1-5; 10 bases are shared with TRBD1. Germline V gene data show CDR1 as MNHEY and CDR2 as SMNVEV (reference sequence). The CDR3 is 15 residues long. J gave up 6 bases and V 4 bases, and 6 bases lay outside the gene matches. CDR3 DNA sequence: TGTGCCAGCAGTTCACTGGGGACAGGGGCTCAGCCCCAGCATTTT. It encodes CASSSLGTGAQPQHF.

The chain employs TRBV3-1 (or the pseudogene TRBV3-2) and TRBJ2-1, with 12 positions matching TRBD2. The germline gives CDR1 LGHDT, CDR2 YNNKEL (reference sequence). The CDR3 spans 16 residues. V shed 4 bases, J shed 4 bases, and the junction held 5 bases outside the gene matches. As DNA, the CDR3 is TGTGCCAGCAGCCGAGGACTAGCGGGGTTATACAATGAGCAGTTCTTC. Residues: CASSRGLAGLYNEQFF.

This chain joins TRBV5-5 and TRBJ1-2; D uncertain. Germline V lookup: CDR1 SGHKS, CDR2 YYEKEE (reference sequence). The CDR3 length is 13 residues. Trimming stripped 4 bases from V and 0 bases from J, with 7 bases between. DNA of the CDR3: TGTGCCAGCAGCCTCGGGACTAACTATGGCTACACCTTC. Protein sequence: CASSLGTNYGYTF. Full variable domain (outside the CDR3, taken from reference TRBV5-5 and TRBJ1-2): DAGVTQSPTHLIKTRGQQVTLRCSPISGHKSVSWYQQVLGQGPQFIFQYYEKEERGRGNFPDRFSARQFPNYSSELNVNALLLGDSALYLCASSLGTNYGYTFGSGTRLTVV.

This clone was recorded once. The chain uses TRBV6-2 or TRBV6-3 and TRBJ2-4; 7 nucleotides line up with TRBD2. CDR1 MNHEY and CDR2 SVGEGT come from the germline V gene. Trimming took 7 bases from V and 9 from J; bases not matched to a gene: 6. The CDR3 extends over 12 amino acids. CDR3 sequence: CASTPGGSIQYF. The CDR3 nucleotides read TGTGCCAGCACCCCCGGGGGGAGCATTCAGTACTTC.

V usage is TRBV20-1 and J usage is TRBJ2-7, with no clear D. Germline V CDR1 and CDR2: DFQATT, SNEGSKA (reference sequence). V was trimmed by 1 base and J by 6 bases, leaving 7 bases between them. The CDR3 covers 11 residues. CDR3 residues: CSARGHSEQYF. In DNA, the CDR3 is TGCAGTGCTAGAGGTCATTCCGAGCAGTACTTC.

This sequence joins TRBV7-2 and TRBJ2-1, with 10 positions matching TRBD2. Germline assignment: CDR1 SGHTA and CDR2 FQGNSA. V was clipped by 4 bases and J by 6 bases; unmatched bases: 12. This CDR3 region has 17 residues. The CDR3 loop is CASSSRFGAGGSNEQFF. The DNA for the CDR3 is TGTGCCAGCAGCTCCCGATTTGGAGCGGGAGGGAGCAATGAGCAGTTCTTC.